This TCR beta chain was sequenced in a study of T cells in Graves' hyperthyroidism and ophthalmopathy. This CDR3 comprises 13 residues. Germline assignment: CDR1 PRHDT and CDR2 FYEKMQ (reference sequence). V shed 5 bases, J shed 7 bases, and the junction held 8 bases outside the gene matches. Template material for amplifying TCR beta CDR3 regions consisted of RNA transcripts. The HTBI primer set served for first-round RT-PCR of the TCR CDR3. Via MiXCR, TCRdb re-called the multiplex PCR reads, giving one row per CDR3 protein. The table records around 290,000 distinct CDR3 sequences, roughly 13% of them present only once. This clonotype occurred many times.

Sample: blood. The clonotype originates from a woman in her 30s with Graves' hyperthyroidism that later progressed to Graves' ophthalmopathy. The gene calls are TRBV13 and TRBJ2-7; 7 bases match TRBD1. This chain's CDR3 is CASSPPTGREQYF. Written as DNA, the CDR3 is TGTGCCAGCAGCCCACCGACAGGGCGGGAGCAGTACTTC.